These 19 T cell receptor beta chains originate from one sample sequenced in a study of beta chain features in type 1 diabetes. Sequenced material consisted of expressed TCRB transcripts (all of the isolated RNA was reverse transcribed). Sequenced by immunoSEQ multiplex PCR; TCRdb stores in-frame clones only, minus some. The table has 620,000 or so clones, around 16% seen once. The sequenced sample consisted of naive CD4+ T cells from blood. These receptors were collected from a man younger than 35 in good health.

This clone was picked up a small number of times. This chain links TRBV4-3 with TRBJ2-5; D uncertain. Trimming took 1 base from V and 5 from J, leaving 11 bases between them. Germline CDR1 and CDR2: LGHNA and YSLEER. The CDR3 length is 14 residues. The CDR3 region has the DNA TGCGCCAGCAGCCAAGGGAACAATTGGGAGACCCAGTACTTC. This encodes CASSQGNNWETQYF.

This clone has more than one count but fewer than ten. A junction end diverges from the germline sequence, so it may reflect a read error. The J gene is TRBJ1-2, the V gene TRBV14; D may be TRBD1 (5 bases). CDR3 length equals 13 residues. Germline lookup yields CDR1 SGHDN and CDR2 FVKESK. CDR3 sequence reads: CASSHAPTAGPTF. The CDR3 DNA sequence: TGTGCCAGCAGCCATGCCCCCACAGCAGGGCCTACATTC.

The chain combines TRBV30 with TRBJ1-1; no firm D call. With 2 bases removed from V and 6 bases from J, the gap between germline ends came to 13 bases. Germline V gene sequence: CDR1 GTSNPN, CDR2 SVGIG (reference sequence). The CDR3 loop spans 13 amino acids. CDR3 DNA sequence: TGTGCCTGGAGTTTAATGGGTGTCGCTGAAGCTTTCTTT. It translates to CAWSLMGVAEAFF.

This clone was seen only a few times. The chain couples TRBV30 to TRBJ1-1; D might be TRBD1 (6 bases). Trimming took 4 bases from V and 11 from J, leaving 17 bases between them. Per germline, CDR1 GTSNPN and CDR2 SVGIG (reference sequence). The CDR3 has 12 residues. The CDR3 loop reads CAWIPRGGRAFF. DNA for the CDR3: TGTGCCTGGATCCCCCGAGGGGGGCGGGCTTTCTTT.

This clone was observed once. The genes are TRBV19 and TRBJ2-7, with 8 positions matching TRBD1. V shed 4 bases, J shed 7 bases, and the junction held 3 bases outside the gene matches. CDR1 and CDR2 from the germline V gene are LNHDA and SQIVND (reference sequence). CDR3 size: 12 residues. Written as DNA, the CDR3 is TGTGCCAGTAGTACGGGACAGGCAGAGCAGTACTTC. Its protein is CASSTGQAEQYF.

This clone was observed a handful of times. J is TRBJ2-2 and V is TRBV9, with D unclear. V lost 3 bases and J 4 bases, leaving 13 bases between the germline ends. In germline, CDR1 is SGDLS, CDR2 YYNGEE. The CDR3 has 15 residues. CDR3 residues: CASSGTGLGTGELFF. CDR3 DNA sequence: TGTGCCAGCAGCGGTACGGGCCTAGGCACCGGGGAGCTGTTTTTT.

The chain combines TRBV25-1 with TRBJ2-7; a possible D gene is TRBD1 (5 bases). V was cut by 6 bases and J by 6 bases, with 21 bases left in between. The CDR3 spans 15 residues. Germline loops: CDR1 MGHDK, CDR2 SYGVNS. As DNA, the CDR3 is TGTGCCAGCAGGCCCTTCGGCAGCTTAGACAGCGAGCAGTACTTC. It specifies CASRPFGSLDSEQYF.

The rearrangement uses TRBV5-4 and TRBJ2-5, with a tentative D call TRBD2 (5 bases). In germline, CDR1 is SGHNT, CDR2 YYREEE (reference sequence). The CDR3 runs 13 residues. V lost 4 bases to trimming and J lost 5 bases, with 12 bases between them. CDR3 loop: CASSRPSTETQYF. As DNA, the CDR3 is TGTGCCAGCAGCCGACCTAGCACGGAGACCCAGTACTTC. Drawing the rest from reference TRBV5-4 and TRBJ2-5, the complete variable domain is ETGVTQSPTHLIKTRGQQVTLRCSSQSGHNTVSWYQQALGQGPQFIFQYYREEENGRGNFPPRFSGLQFPNYSSELNVNALELDDSALYLCASSRPSTETQYFGPGTRLLVL.

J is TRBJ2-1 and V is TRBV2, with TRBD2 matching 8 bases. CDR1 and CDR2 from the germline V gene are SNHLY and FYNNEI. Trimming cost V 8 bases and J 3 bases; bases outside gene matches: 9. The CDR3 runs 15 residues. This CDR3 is CASGRDSGNYNEQFF. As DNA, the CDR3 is TGTGCCAGCGGCCGGGATAGCGGGAACTACAATGAGCAGTTCTTC.

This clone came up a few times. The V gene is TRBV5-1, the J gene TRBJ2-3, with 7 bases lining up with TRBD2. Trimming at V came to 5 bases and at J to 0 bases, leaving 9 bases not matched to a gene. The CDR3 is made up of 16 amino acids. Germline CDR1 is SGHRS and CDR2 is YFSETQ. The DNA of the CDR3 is TGCGCCAGCAGTATGGGCGGTAGCGGGAGCACAGATACGCAGTATTTT. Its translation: CASSMGGSGSTDTQYF.

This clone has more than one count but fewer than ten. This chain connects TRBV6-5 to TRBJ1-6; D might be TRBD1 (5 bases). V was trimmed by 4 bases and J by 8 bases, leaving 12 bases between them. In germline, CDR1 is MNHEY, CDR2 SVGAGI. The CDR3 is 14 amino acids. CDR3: CASSSPGPHSPLHF. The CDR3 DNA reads TGTGCCAGCAGTTCCCCAGGGCCTCATTCACCCCTCCACTTT.

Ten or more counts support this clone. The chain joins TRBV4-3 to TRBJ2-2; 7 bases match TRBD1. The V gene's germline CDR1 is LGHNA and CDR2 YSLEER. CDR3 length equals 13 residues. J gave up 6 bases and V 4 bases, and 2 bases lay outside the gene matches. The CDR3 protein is CASSRTGAGELFF. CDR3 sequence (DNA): TGCGCCAGCAGCCGGACAGGCGCCGGGGAGCTGTTTTTT.

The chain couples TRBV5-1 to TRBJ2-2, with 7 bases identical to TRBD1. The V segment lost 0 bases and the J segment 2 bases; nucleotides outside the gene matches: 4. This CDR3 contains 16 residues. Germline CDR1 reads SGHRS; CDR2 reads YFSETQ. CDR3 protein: CASSLGDRVNTGELFF. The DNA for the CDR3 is TGCGCCAGCAGCTTGGGGGACAGAGTCAACACCGGGGAGCTGTTTTTT.

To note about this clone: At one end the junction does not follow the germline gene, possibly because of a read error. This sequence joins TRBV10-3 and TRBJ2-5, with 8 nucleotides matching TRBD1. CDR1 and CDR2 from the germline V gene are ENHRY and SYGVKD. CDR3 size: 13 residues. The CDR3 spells CAIRDRDQKTQYF. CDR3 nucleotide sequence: TGTGCCATCAGGGACAGGGACCAAAAGACCCAGTACTTC.

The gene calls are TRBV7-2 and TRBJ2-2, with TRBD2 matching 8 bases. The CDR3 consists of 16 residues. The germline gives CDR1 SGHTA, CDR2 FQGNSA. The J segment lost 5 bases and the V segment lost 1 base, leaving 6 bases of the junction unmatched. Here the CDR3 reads CASSLGTSPRTGELFF. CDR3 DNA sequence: TGTGCCAGCAGCTTAGGGACTAGCCCCAGGACCGGGGAGCTGTTTTTT.

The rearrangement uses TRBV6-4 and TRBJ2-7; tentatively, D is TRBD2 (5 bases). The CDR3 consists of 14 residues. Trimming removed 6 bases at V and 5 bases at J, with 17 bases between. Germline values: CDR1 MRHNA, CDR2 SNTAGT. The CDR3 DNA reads TGTGCCAGCAGCATCACTAGGGTACCTAACGAGCAGTACTTC. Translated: CASSITRVPNEQYF.

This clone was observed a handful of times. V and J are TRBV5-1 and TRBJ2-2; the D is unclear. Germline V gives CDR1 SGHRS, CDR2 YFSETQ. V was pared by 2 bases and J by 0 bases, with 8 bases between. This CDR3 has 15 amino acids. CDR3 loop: CASSFVRANTGELFF. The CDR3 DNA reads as TGCGCCAGCAGCTTCGTCCGGGCGAACACCGGGGAGCTGTTTTTT.

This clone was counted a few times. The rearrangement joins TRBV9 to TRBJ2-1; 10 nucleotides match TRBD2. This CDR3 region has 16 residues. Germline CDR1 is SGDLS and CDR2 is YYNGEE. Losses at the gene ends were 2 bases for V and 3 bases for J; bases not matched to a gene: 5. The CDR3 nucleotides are TGTGCCAGCAGCGTCGGTAGCGGGAGGCACTACAATGAGCAGTTCTTC. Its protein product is CASSVGSGRHYNEQFF. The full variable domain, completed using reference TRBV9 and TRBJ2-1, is DSGVTQTPKHLITATGQRVTLRCSPRSGDLSVYWYQQSLDQGLQFLIQYYNGEERAKGNILERFSAQQFPDLHSELNLSSLELGDSALYFCASSVGSGRHYNEQFFGPGTRLTVL.

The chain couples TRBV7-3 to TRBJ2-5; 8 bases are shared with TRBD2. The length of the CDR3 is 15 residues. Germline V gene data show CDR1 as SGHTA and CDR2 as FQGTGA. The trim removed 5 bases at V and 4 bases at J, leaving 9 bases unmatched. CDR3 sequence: CASSHSGRRGETQYF. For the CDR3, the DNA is TGTGCCAGCAGCCACAGCGGGAGACGTGGAGAGACCCAGTACTTC.